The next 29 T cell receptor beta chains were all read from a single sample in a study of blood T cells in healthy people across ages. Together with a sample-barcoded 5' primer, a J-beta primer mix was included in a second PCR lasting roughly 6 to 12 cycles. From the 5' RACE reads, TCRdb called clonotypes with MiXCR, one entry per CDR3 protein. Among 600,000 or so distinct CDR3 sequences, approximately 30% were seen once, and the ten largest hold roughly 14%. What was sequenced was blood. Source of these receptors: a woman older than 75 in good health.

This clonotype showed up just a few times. The CDR3 DNA is TGTGCCAGCAGTCAGGGGACTAGCGGCACAGATACGCAGTATTTT. Its translation is CASSQGTSGTDTQYF. The chain carries TRBV12-3 or TRBV12-4 and TRBJ2-3; TRBD2 agrees at 10 bases. V was pared by 5 bases and J by 1 base, with 3 bases of the junction left unmatched. The CDR3 is made up of 15 amino acids.

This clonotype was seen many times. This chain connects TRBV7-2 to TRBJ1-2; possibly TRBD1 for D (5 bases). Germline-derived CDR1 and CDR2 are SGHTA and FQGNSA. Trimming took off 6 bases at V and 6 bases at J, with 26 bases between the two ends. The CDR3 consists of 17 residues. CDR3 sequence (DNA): TGTGCCAGCAGGAGACCGGGGACCCTGGAACTCGGAAATGGCTACACCTTC. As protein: CASRRPGTLELGNGYTF.

CDR3 bases: TGCAGTGCTAGGTCGGGGGAATTCGTATCAGATACGCAGTATTTT. This gives the protein CSARSGEFVSDTQYF. The gene calls are TRBV20-1 and TRBJ2-3, with D possibly matching TRBD2 (6 bases). Trimming left V 3 bases short and J 4 bases short, with 17 bases between. The CDR3 is made up of 15 amino acids. In germline, CDR1 is DFQATT, CDR2 SNEGSKA (reference sequence).

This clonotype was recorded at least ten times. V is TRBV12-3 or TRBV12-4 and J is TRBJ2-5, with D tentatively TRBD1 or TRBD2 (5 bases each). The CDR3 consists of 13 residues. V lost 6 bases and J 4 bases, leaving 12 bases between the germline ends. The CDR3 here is CASRRSGTETQYF. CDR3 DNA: TGTGCCAGCAGGAGATCAGGGACAGAGACCCAGTACTTC.

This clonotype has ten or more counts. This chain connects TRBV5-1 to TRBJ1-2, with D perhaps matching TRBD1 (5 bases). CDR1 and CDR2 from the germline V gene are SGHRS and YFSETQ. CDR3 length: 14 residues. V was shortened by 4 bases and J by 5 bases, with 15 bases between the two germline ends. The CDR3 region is CASSPTGPTYGYTF. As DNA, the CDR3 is TGCGCCAGCAGCCCCACGGGGCCAACGTATGGCTACACCTTC. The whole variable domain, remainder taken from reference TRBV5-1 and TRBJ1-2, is KAGVTQTPRYLIKTRGQQVTLSCSPISGHRSVSWYQQTPGQGLQFLFEYFSETQRNKGNFPGRFSGRQFSNSRSEMNVSTLELGDSALYLCASSPTGPTYGYTFGSGTRLTVV.

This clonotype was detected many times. In DNA form, the CDR3 reads TGTGCCAGCAGCGTAGCGGGGAGTAGGCCACCCTACGAGCAGTACTTC. It yields the protein CASSVAGSRPPYEQYF. V is TRBV9 and J is TRBJ2-7; D may be TRBD2 (5 bases). Germline V lookup: CDR1 SGDLS, CDR2 YYNGEE. The CDR3 covers 16 residues. The germline V and J ends were trimmed by 0 bases and 2 bases, with 15 bases remaining between them.

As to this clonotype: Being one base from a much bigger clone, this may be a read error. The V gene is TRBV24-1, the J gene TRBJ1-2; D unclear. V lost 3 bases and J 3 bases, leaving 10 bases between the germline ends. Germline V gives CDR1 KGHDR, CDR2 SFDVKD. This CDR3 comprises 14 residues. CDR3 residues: CATSDHSADYGYTF. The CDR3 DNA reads TGTGCCACCAGTGATCACAGCGCCGACTATGGCTACACCTTC.

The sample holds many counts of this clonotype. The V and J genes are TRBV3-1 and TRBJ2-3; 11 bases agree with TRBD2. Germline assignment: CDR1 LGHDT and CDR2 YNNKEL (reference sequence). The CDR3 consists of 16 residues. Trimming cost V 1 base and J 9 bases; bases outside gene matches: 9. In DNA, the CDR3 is TGTGCCAGCAGCCAAGGTAGCGGGGGGGCCCGGTGGACGCAGTATTTT. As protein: CASSQGSGGARWTQYF.

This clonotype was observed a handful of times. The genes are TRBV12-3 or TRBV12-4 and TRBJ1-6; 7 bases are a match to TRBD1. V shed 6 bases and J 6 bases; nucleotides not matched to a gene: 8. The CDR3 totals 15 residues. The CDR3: CASRSKQGINSPLHF. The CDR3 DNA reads TGTGCCAGCAGATCCAAACAGGGGATTAATTCACCCCTCCACTTT.

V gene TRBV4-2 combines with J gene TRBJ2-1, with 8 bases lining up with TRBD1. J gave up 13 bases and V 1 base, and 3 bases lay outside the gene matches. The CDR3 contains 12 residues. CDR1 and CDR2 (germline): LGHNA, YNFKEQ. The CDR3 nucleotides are TGTGCCAGCAGCCAAGCGGACAGGGAACAGTTCTTC. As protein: CASSQADREQFF.

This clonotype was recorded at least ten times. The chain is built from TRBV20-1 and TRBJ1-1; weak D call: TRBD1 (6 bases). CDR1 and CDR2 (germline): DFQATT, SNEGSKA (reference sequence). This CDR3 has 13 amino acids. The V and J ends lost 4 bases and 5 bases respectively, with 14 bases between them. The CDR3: CSATRQQGTEAFF. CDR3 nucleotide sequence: TGCAGTGCTACGAGGCAGCAGGGGACTGAAGCTTTCTTT.

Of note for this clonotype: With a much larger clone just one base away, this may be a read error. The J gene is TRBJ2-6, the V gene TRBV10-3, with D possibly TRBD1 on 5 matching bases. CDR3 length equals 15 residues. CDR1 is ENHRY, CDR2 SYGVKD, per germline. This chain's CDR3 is CAISGTSSGANVRTF. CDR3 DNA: TGTGCCATCAGTGGTACATCCTCTGGGGCCAACGTCCGGACTTTC.

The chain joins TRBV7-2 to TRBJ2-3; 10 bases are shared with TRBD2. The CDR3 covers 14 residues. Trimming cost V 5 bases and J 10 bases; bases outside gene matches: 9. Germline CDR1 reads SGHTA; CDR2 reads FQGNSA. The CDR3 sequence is CASSLGTSAWAQYF. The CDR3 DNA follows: TGTGCCAGCAGCCTGGGGACTAGCGCGTGGGCGCAGTATTTT.

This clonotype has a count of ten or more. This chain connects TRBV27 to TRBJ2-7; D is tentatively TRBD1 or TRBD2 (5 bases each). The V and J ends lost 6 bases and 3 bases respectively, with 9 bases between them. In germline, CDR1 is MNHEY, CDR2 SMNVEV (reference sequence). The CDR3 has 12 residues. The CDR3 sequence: CASRGVYYEQYF. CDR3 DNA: TGTGCCAGCAGGGGGGTTTACTACGAGCAGTACTTC.

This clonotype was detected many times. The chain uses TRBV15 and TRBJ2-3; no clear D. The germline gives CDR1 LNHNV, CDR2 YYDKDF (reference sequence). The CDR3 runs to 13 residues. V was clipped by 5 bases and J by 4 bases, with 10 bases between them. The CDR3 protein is CATSRSRPDTQYF. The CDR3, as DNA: TGTGCCACCAGCCGTTCCCGCCCAGATACGCAGTATTTT.

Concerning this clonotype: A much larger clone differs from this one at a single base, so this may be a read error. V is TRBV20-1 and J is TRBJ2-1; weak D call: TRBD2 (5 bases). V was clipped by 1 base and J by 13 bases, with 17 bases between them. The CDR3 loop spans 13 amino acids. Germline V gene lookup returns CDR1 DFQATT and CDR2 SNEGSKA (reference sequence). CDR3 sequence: CSARAGFGETQFF. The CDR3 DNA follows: TGCAGTGCTAGAGCGGGGTTTGGAGAGACCCAGTTCTTC.

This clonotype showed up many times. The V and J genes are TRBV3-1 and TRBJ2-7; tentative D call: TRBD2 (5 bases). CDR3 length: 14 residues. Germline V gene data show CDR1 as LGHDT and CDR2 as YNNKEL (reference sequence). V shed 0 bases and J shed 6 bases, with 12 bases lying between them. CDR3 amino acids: CASSQEHRGSEQYF. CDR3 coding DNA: TGTGCCAGCAGCCAAGAGCATCGGGGAAGCGAGCAGTACTTC.

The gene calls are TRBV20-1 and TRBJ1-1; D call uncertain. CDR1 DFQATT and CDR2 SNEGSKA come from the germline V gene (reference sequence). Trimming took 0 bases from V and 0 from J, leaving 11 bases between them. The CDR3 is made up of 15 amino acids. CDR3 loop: CSARELASLNTEAFF. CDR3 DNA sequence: TGCAGTGCTAGAGAGCTCGCATCGTTGAACACTGAAGCTTTCTTT.

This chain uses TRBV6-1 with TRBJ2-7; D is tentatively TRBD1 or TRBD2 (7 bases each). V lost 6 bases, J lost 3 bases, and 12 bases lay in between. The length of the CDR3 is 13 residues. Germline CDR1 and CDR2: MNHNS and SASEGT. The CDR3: CASRQGGIYEQYF. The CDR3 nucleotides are TGTGCCAGCAGGCAGGGGGGGATCTACGAGCAGTACTTC.

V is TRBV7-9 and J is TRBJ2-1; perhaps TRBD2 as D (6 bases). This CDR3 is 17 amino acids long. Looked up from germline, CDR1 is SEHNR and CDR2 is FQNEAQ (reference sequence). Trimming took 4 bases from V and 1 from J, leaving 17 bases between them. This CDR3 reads CASSSQGRGGSYNEQFF. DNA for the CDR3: TGTGCCAGCAGCTCGCAAGGGCGGGGAGGATCCTACAATGAGCAGTTCTTC.

The CDR3 DNA sequence: TGTGCCAGCAGAAAAGACAGAGCTAACTATGGCTACACCTTC. It encodes CASRKDRANYGYTF. The chain uses TRBV2 and TRBJ1-2; possibly TRBD1 for D (5 bases). Germline values: CDR1 SNHLY, CDR2 FYNNEI. CDR3 length: 14 amino acids. Deletions cut 6 bases from V and 0 bases from J, with 11 bases between.

The CDR3 loop is CASSSYSVPYGYTF. The CDR3 nucleotides read TGTGCCAGCAGCTCATACTCGGTTCCCTATGGCTACACCTTC. The V and J genes are TRBV6-5 and TRBJ1-2, with no clear D. V was cut by 6 bases and J by 4 bases, with 15 bases left in between. The CDR3 is made up of 14 amino acids. Germline V gene sequence: CDR1 MNHEY, CDR2 SVGAGI.

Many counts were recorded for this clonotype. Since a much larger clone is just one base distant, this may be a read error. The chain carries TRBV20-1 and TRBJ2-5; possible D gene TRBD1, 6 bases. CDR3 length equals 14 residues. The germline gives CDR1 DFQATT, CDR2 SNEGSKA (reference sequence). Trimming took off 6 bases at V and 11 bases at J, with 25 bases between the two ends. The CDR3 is CSAPRPRGSNEQYF. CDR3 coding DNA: TGCAGTGCACCCCGGCCGAGGGGGAGCAATGAGCAGTACTTC.

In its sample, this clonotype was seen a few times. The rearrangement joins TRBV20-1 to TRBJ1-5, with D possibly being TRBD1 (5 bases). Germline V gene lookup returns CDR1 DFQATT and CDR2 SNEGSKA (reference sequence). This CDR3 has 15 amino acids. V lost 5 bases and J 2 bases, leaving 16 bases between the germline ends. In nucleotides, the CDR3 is TGCAGTGCTCTCCGAGGGGTTACGGGCAATCAGCCCCAGCATTTT. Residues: CSALRGVTGNQPQHF.

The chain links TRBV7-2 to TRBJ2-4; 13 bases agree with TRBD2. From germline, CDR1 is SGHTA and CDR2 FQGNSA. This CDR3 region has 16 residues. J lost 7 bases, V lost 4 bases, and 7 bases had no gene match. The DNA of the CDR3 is TGTGCCAGCAGCTCTAGGACTAGCGGGAGTCGGAACATTCAGTACTTC. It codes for CASSSRTSGSRNIQYF.

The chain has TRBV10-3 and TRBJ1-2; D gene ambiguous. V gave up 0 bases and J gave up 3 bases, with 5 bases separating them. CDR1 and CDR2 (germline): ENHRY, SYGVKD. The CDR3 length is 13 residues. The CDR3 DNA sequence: TGTGCCATCAGTGAGTCTCCCGACTATGGCTACACCTTC. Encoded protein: CAISESPDYGYTF.

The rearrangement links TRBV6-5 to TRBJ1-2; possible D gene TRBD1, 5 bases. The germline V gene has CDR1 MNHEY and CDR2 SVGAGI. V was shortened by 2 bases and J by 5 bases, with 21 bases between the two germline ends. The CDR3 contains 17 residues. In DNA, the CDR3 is TGTGCCAGCAGTTACCTCACCTACCGGGACGGCGAATATGGCTACACCTTC. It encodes CASSYLTYRDGEYGYTF.

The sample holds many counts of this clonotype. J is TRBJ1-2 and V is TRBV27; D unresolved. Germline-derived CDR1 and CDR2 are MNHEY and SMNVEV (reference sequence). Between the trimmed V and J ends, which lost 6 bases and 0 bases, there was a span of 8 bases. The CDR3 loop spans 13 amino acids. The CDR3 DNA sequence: TGTGCCAGCAGAATTACCGCTAACTATGGCTACACCTTC. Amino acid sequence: CASRITANYGYTF.

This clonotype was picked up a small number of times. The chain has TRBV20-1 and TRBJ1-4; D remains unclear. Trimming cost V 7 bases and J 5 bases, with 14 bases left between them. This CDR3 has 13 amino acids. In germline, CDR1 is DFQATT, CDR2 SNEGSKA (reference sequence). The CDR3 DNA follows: TGCAGTGGCCAGGACGGGCGGAATGAAAAACTGTTTTTT. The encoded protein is CSGQDGRNEKLFF.